The 31 T cell receptor beta chains in this list originate from one sample, sequenced in a study of CD8+CD57+ T cells in acquired aplastic anemia. TCR beta VDJ combinations and CDR3 sequences were profiled from genomic DNA. TCRdb analysed the reads with MiXCR anew, one entry per CDR3 protein. Here the sample spans roughly 200,000 distinct CDR3 sequences, around 63% being singletons. The patients chosen for sequencing had shown expansion of CD8+CD57+ cells (detected by flow cytometry). Sequencing used sorted CD4+, CD8+, or CD8+CD57+ T cells (not recorded which) from PBMCs. The source of these receptors is a human donor with aplastic anemia.

The chain couples TRBV5-1 to TRBJ2-1, with D unresolved. Trimming pared 3 bases from V and 9 bases from J, leaving 13 bases between. The CDR3 has 13 residues. Looked up from germline, CDR1 is SGHRS and CDR2 is YFSETQ. CDR3 in DNA: TGCGCCAGCAGCTCATTTCCCGATACTGAGCAGTTCTTC. This translates into CASSSFPDTEQFF.

The chain recombines TRBV20-1 with TRBJ2-2, with 7 bases aligning to TRBD1. CDR1 and CDR2 from the germline V gene are DFQATT and SNEGSKA (reference sequence). This CDR3 is built from 15 residues. Trimming at V came to 0 bases and at J to 3 bases, leaving 4 bases not matched to a gene. DNA for the CDR3: TGCAGTGCTAGAGATCTGGGGACAGACACCGGGGAGCTGTTTTTT. It translates to CSARDLGTDTGELFF.

Notes on this clonotype: Here the CDR3 omits its conserved ending phenylalanine or tryptophan, so a read error is the likely source. Because the CDR3's place on the DNA is in doubt, the DNA is left out and the CDR3 is given as listed by TCRdb. The chain carries TRBV20-1 and TRBJ2-7; the D call TRBD2 from the table was never checked on the DNA. Germline CDR1 reads DFQATT; CDR2 reads SNEGSKA (reference sequence). The CDR3 adds up to 14 amino acids, both ends counted. The CDR3 here is CSARLADYIYERYL.

This clonotype was counted many times. The V call is TRBV5-6, the J call TRBJ1-5; D may be TRBD1 (5 bases). CDR3 length: 16 amino acids. V lost 4 bases, J lost 2 bases, and 16 bases lay in between. CDR1 and CDR2 from the germline V gene are SGHDT and YYEEEE. CDR3 residues: CASSLGVGEGNQPQHF. The CDR3 nucleotides are TGTGCCAGCAGCCTGGGGGTAGGGGAGGGCAATCAGCCCCAGCATTTT.

V gene TRBV20-1 combines with J gene TRBJ2-3; TRBD2 might be the D (6 bases). Trimming took off 3 bases at V and 4 bases at J, with 8 bases between the two ends. Germline V lookup: CDR1 DFQATT, CDR2 SNEGSKA (reference sequence). The CDR3 consists of 12 residues. In nucleotides, the CDR3 is TGCAGTGCTAGCGGGAGAGCAGATACGCAGTATTTT. Its protein product is CSASGRADTQYF.

The chain links TRBV30 to TRBJ2-2, with D possibly matching TRBD2 (6 bases). CDR3 length: 14 amino acids. The germline V gene has CDR1 GTSNPN and CDR2 SVGIG (reference sequence). V was clipped by 3 bases and J by 3 bases, with 11 bases between them. The CDR3: CAWRLWGDTGELFF. Written as DNA, the CDR3 is TGTGCCTGGAGGCTGTGGGGGGACACCGGGGAGCTGTTTTTT.

This clonotype has just one count. The chain uses TRBV12-3 or TRBV12-4 and TRBJ1-2; 8 positions agree with TRBD1. The CDR3 totals 13 residues. J gave up 7 bases and V 7 bases, and 8 bases lay outside the gene matches. CDR3: CASTLDRAAGYTF. The CDR3 nucleotides read TGTGCCAGCACCCTGGACAGGGCGGCTGGCTACACCTTC.

Ten or more counts support this clonotype. This sequence joins TRBV12-3 or TRBV12-4 and TRBJ2-7, with D uncertain. The CDR3 length is 13 residues. V shed 1 base and J shed 5 bases, with 9 bases lying between them. The CDR3 protein is CASSLGLGDEQYF. The DNA of the CDR3 is TGTGCCAGCAGTTTAGGATTGGGTGACGAGCAGTACTTC.

This chain joins TRBV7-2 and TRBJ2-1; no definite D call. Trimming removed 0 bases from V and 8 bases from J, with 8 bases in between. The CDR3 is made up of 13 amino acids. Germline V gene data show CDR1 as SGHTA and CDR2 as FQGNSA. The CDR3 protein is CASSLATLDEQFF. The DNA for the CDR3 is TGTGCCAGCAGCTTAGCGACGTTGGATGAGCAGTTCTTC.

This clonotype was recorded a few times. This chain uses TRBV19 with TRBJ2-2; weak D call: TRBD2 (6 bases). The V end lost 1 base, the J end lost 4 bases, and 10 bases lay between the germline ends. The CDR3 runs 15 residues. CDR1 and CDR2 (germline): LNHDA, SQIVND (reference sequence). As DNA, the CDR3 is TGTGCCAGTAGTATAGCGGGGAGGAGCACCGGGGAGCTGTTTTTT. Translating it yields CASSIAGRSTGELFF.

This clonotype appeared a few times. The V call is TRBV7-2, the J call TRBJ2-1; D is uncertain. Trimming cost V 4 bases and J 8 bases, with 9 bases left between them. Germline V CDR1 and CDR2: SGHTA, FQGNSA. The CDR3 totals 12 residues. CDR3 coding DNA: TGTGCCAGCAGCTCAAGGGTAGATGAGCAGTTCTTC. Its protein product is CASSSRVDEQFF.

This clonotype was seen repeatedly, ten times or more. A junction end diverges from the germline sequence, so it may reflect a read error. The chain employs TRBV2 and TRBJ2-5, with D perhaps matching TRBD1 (6 bases). Germline CDR1 is SNHLY and CDR2 is FYNNEI. The CDR3 extends over 14 amino acids. CDR3 bases: TGTGCCAGCAGGGAAGGACAGTCTCAAGAGACCCAGTACTTC. It is translated as CASREGQSQETQYF.

V gene TRBV19 combines with J gene TRBJ1-2; 10 bases map to TRBD1. The CDR3 extends over 15 amino acids. Losses at the gene ends were 5 bases for V and 4 bases for J; bases not matched to a gene: 7. Germline CDR1 is LNHDA and CDR2 is SQIVND (reference sequence). The CDR3 spells CASSLRTGGVYGYTF. CDR3 in DNA: TGTGCCAGTAGTCTCCGGACAGGGGGAGTCTATGGCTACACCTTC. Full variable domain (rest looked up from reference TRBV19 and TRBJ1-2): DGGITQSPKYLFRKEGQNVTLSCEQNLNHDAMYWYRQDPGQGLRLIYYSQIVNDFQKGDIAEGYSVSREKKESFPLTVTSAQKNPTAFYLCASSLRTGGVYGYTFGSGTRLTVV.

This rearrangement joins TRBV20-1 to TRBJ1-4, with D perhaps TRBD1 (5 bases). Germline lookup yields CDR1 DFQATT and CDR2 SNEGSKA (reference sequence). CDR3 length: 14 amino acids. Trimming took 0 bases from V and 7 from J, leaving 12 bases between them. This CDR3 is CSARDPGGIEKLFF. CDR3 DNA sequence: TGCAGTGCTAGAGATCCGGGGGGAATTGAAAAACTGTTTTTT.

This clonotype has a count of ten or more. V and J are TRBV7-9 and TRBJ1-2; 7 bases fit TRBD1. V shed 4 bases and J 0 bases; nucleotides not matched to a gene: 8. Germline V CDR1 and CDR2: SEHNR, FQNEAQ (reference sequence). CDR3 length: 16 amino acids. Here the CDR3 DNA reads TGTGCCAGCAGCTCTCGGACAGGTCCAGCTAACTATGGCTACACCTTC. It specifies CASSSRTGPANYGYTF.

The sample holds a few counts of this clonotype. A much larger clone sits a single nucleotide away, making a read error possible. The rearrangement joins TRBV9 to TRBJ1-1; TRBD1 aligns across 7 bases. The germline CDR1 and CDR2 sequences are SGDLS and YYNGEE. This CDR3 has 16 residues. The V segment lost 3 bases and the J segment 1 base; nucleotides outside the gene matches: 9. The CDR3 loop is CASSAGMTGRNTEAFF. DNA for the CDR3: TGTGCCAGCAGCGCAGGGATGACAGGGAGGAACACTGAAGCTTTCTTT.

As regards this clonotype: One end of the junction varies from germline; a read error may be responsible. The gene calls are TRBV29-1 and TRBJ1-1, with 7 bases aligning to TRBD1. CDR1 and CDR2 from the germline V gene are SQVTM and ANQGSEA. The length of the CDR3 is 13 residues. CDR3 sequence reads: CSVEGYRGTEAFF. The CDR3 DNA reads as TGCAGCGTTGAAGGATACAGGGGCACTGAAGCTTTTTTT.

The V gene is TRBV7-8, the J gene TRBJ1-2, with 8 bases lining up with TRBD1. Germline V gives CDR1 SGHVS, CDR2 FQNEAQ. Losses at the gene ends were 2 bases for V and 6 bases for J; bases not matched to a gene: 8. The CDR3 contains 15 residues. CDR3 nucleotides: TGTGCCAGCAGCTTAACGGCAGGGGGCCGTGATGGCTACACCTTC. This gives the protein CASSLTAGGRDGYTF.

This clonotype was seen just once. DNA for the CDR3: TGTGCCAGCAGCCACCGGGACAGTTCTGAAGCTTTCTTT. Amino acid sequence: CASSHRDSSEAFF. This rearrangement joins TRBV7-3 to TRBJ1-1; 7 positions agree with TRBD1. The CDR3 spans 13 residues. CDR1 and CDR2 (germline): SGHTA, FQGTGA. The V gene end was trimmed by 5 bases and the J gene end by 6 bases; junction bases not matched to a gene: 6.

This clonotype was observed a few times. The rearrangement joins TRBV7-9 to TRBJ1-1; D possibly corresponds to TRBD1 (5 bases). The CDR3 runs 14 residues. Deletions cut 5 bases from V and 0 bases from J, with 10 bases between. The germline V gene has CDR1 SEHNR and CDR2 FQNEAQ (reference sequence). The CDR3 region is CASSPTGMNTEAFF. For the CDR3, the DNA is TGTGCCAGCAGCCCCACAGGCATGAACACTGAAGCTTTCTTT.

This clonotype was seen a handful of times. The chain employs TRBV29-1 and TRBJ1-4; no definite D call. From germline, CDR1 is SQVTM and CDR2 ANQGSEA. V lost 4 bases, J lost 1 base, and 10 bases lay in between. This CDR3 is built from 14 residues. CDR3 residues: CSVADGVTNEKLFF. DNA of the CDR3: TGCAGCGTTGCCGACGGGGTAACTAATGAAAAACTGTTTTTT. The full variable domain, with the rest looked up from reference TRBV29-1 and TRBJ1-4, is SAVISQKPSRDICQRGTSLTIQCQVDSQVTMMFWYRQQPGQSLTLIATANQGSEATYESGFVIDKFPISRPNLTFSTLTVSNMSPEDSSIYLCSVADGVTNEKLFFGSGTQLSVL.

The chain uses TRBV20-1 and TRBJ2-3; 12 bases map to TRBD2. CDR1 DFQATT and CDR2 SNEGSKA come from the germline V gene (reference sequence). The J segment lost 4 bases and the V segment lost 1 base, leaving 6 bases of the junction unmatched. The CDR3 spans 16 residues. For the CDR3, the DNA is TGCAGTGCTAGAGGAGGGGCTAGCGGGGGGGCAGATACGCAGTATTTT. Translated: CSARGGASGGADTQYF.

Remarks on this clonotype: The junction departs from the called germline gene at one end, perhaps through a read error. The chain is built from TRBV12-3 or TRBV12-4 and TRBJ1-1, with D maybe TRBD1 (6 bases). CDR3 length: 15 residues. For the CDR3, the DNA is TGCGCCAGCAGTTTCGCGAAGGGGGGGAGCACTGAAGCTTTCTTT. Translated, it gives CASSFAKGGSTEAFF.

This clonotype was detected many times. This chain joins TRBV19 and TRBJ1-1, with 9 bases fitting TRBD1. The CDR3 covers 15 residues. With V trimmed by 6 bases and J by 0 bases, 5 bases remained unmatched. The germline gives CDR1 LNHDA, CDR2 SQIVND (reference sequence). The CDR3 sequence is CASRLGQGLNTEAFF. The CDR3 nucleotides are TGTGCCAGTAGACTGGGACAGGGACTGAACACTGAAGCTTTCTTT.

This clonotype was seen ten or more times. The gene calls are TRBV24-1 and TRBJ2-1; TRBD1 matches 12 bases. This CDR3 has 18 residues. Trimming removed 4 bases from V and 8 bases from J; junction bases left unmatched: 14. CDR1 KGHDR and CDR2 SFDVKD come from the germline V gene. Written as DNA, the CDR3 is TGTGCCACCAGTGAAGGGACAGGGGGCTTTACCCCTTTGTATGAGCAGTTCTTC. Amino acids: CATSEGTGGFTPLYEQFF.

The chain joins TRBV29-1 to TRBJ2-1; D might be TRBD1 (6 bases). V shed 4 bases and J shed 6 bases, with 10 bases lying between them. The CDR3 totals 12 residues. CDR1 SQVTM and CDR2 ANQGSEA come from the germline V gene. In DNA form, the CDR3 reads TGCAGCGTTGGGGGCAGGGGCAATGAGCAGTTCTTC. It yields the protein CSVGGRGNEQFF.

As DNA, the CDR3 is TGTGCCGGTTCCGGGACCCGGCTGTACGAGCAGTACTTC. Amino acid sequence: CAGSGTRLYEQYF. The genes are TRBV6-1 and TRBJ2-7; D may correspond to TRBD1 or TRBD2 (5 bases each). V was trimmed by 11 bases and J by 4 bases, leaving 18 bases between them. Germline V gene lookup returns CDR1 MNHNS and CDR2 SASEGT. The CDR3 extends over 13 amino acids.

The table lists this clonotype with many counts. J is TRBJ2-6 and V is TRBV9; D might be TRBD1 (6 bases). The V gene lost 0 bases and the J gene lost 0 bases, with 13 bases spanning the gap. Germline V lookup: CDR1 SGDLS, CDR2 YYNGEE. The CDR3 has 18 amino acids. CDR3 nucleotide sequence: TGTGCCAGCAGCGTAGAGCCAGGGGCCCTCTCTGGGGCCAACGTCCTGACTTTC. Protein product: CASSVEPGALSGANVLTF. The full variable domain, completed using reference TRBV9 and TRBJ2-6, is DSGVTQTPKHLITATGQRVTLRCSPRSGDLSVYWYQQSLDQGLQFLIQYYNGEERAKGNILERFSAQQFPDLHSELNLSSLELGDSALYFCASSVEPGALSGANVLTFGAGSRLTVL.

The chain joins TRBV10-3 to TRBJ1-4; D may be TRBD1 (6 bases). The CDR3 sequence is 22 residues long. Trimming pared 6 bases from V and 6 bases from J, leaving 38 bases between. Germline-derived CDR1 and CDR2 are ENHRY and SYGVKD. The CDR3 DNA reads TGTGCCATCAGCTTGTGGCTAGCGGACTACAAGCTGATGGCACAGGGAGATGAAAAACTGTTTTTT. The encoded protein is CAISLWLADYKLMAQGDEKLFF.

The V and J genes are TRBV2 and TRBJ2-5, with a tentative D call TRBD2 (5 bases). CDR1 is SNHLY, CDR2 FYNNEI, per germline. Trimming pared 2 bases from V and 5 bases from J, leaving 12 bases between. The CDR3 contains 14 residues. The CDR3 sequence is CASSETRTGETQYF. Written as DNA, the CDR3 is TGTGCCAGCAGTGAAACAAGGACGGGGGAGACCCAGTACTTC.

The rearrangement uses TRBV2 and TRBJ2-3; the D gene could be TRBD1 or TRBD2 (6 bases each). The CDR3 is 15 amino acids. Between the trimmed V and J ends, which lost 6 bases and 2 bases, there was a span of 15 bases. Germline CDR1 and CDR2: SNHLY and FYNNEI. The CDR3 nucleotides are TGTGCCAGCAGGCCGGCCGGGGGCTACACAGATACGCAGTATTTT. Translating gives CASRPAGGYTDTQYF.